The clone carrying this T cell receptor (beta chain) was observed a few times. This sample is drawn from a study of blood T cell repertoires in COVID-19. The CDR3 covers 12 residues. CDR1 is SNHLY and CDR2 is FYNNEI in the germline V gene. Trimming stripped 5 bases from V and 7 bases from J, with 9 bases between. Assay used: immunoSEQ multiplex PCR; TCRdb lists only in-frame clones, some missing. The table records about 99,000 clones, more than 65% of them present only once. Sequencing was carried out using peripheral blood. The chain carries TRBV2 and TRBJ1-5; D gene uncertain. The sequence came from a woman older than 75 with active or convalescent COVID-19. This CDR3 is CASSWLSQPQHF. CDR3 nucleotides: TGTGCCAGCAGTTGGTTGAGCCAGCCCCAGCATTTT.